What follows is one TCR beta chain and its context. This sample was included in a study of T cell changes during pregnancy in multiple sclerosis. Assay used: immunoSEQ multiplex PCR; TCRdb lists only in-frame clones, some missing. Here the sample spans some 40,000 clones, around 89% being singletons. The germline CDR1 and CDR2 sequences are SGHTA and FQGNSA. The CDR3 has 13 residues. Trimming shortened V by 7 bases and J by 6 bases, and 16 bases separated the two germline ends. Specimen: CD4+ T cells from peripheral blood mononuclear cells, collected in the second trimester of pregnancy. V usage is TRBV7-2 and J usage is TRBJ2-7; D is possibly TRBD2 (5 bases). This clonotype originated in a female donor with multiple sclerosis, enrolled in a pregnancy study. CDR3 amino acids: CASTLRWAGEQYF. The CDR3 DNA reads as TGTGCCAGCACCCTCCGGTGGGCGGGCGAGCAGTACTTC.